A single sample gave rise to the 25 T cell receptor beta chains below, sequenced in a study of T cells in Graves' hyperthyroidism and ophthalmopathy. Amplified regions were TCR beta CDR3 sequences from RNA transcripts. When the TCR CDR3 underwent first-round RT-PCR, the HTBI primer set was used. TCRdb reprocessed the multiplex PCR reads via MiXCR and lists one record per CDR3 protein. Counted here are hundreds of thousands of distinct CDR3 sequences, around 16% occurring once; the ten biggest clones make up approximately 3.5%. The sample comprised blood. Receptors were obtained from a woman in her forties with Graves' ophthalmopathy.

The J gene is TRBJ2-7, the V gene TRBV13; TRBD2 is a possible D gene (7 bases). V was cut by 5 bases and J by 2 bases, with 13 bases left in between. The CDR3 runs to 14 residues. Germline lookup yields CDR1 PRHDT and CDR2 FYEKMQ (reference sequence). CDR3 protein: CASSRRGGAYEQYF. CDR3 bases: TGTGCCAGCAGCCGAAGGGGGGGCGCCTACGAGCAGTACTTC.

This clonotype was seen ten or more times. The rearrangement links TRBV12-3 or TRBV12-4 to TRBJ1-1; a weak D match, TRBD1 (6 bases). This CDR3 is 18 amino acids long. V lost 4 bases and J 4 bases, leaving 25 bases between the germline ends. CDR3 region: CASSSRSDTGTRGTEAFF. Here the CDR3 DNA reads TGTGCCAGCAGTTCCCGATCAGATACCGGGACACGGGGCACTGAAGCTTTCTTT.

This clonotype has ten or more counts. This chain joins TRBV6-1 and TRBJ2-1; 7 nucleotides align to TRBD2. V shed 5 bases and J 8 bases; nucleotides not matched to a gene: 12. Germline-derived CDR1 and CDR2 are MNHNS and SASEGT. The CDR3 has 15 residues. The CDR3 region is CASSTAGLTHHEQFF. DNA for the CDR3: TGTGCCAGCAGTACCGCGGGACTAACCCATCATGAGCAGTTCTTC.

This clonotype was counted ten times or more. V usage is TRBV28 and J usage is TRBJ1-6; 8 nucleotides agree with TRBD1. The CDR3 runs 15 residues. The germline V gene encodes CDR1 MDHEN and CDR2 SYDVKM. The J segment lost 7 bases and the V segment lost 5 bases, leaving 7 bases of the junction unmatched. In DNA form, the CDR3 reads TGTGCCAGCAGTCCCAGGACAGGGACGAATTCACCCCTCCACTTT. It specifies CASSPRTGTNSPLHF.

The CDR3 here is CSGTGESYEQYF. The CDR3 coding sequence is TGCAGCGGCACAGGGGAATCCTACGAGCAGTACTTC. The V call is TRBV20-1, the J call TRBJ2-7; 7 bases match TRBD1. This CDR3 has 12 amino acids. Germline CDR1 DFQATT, CDR2 SNEGSKA (reference sequence).

V is TRBV7-8 and J is TRBJ2-7; D is possibly TRBD1 or TRBD2 (6 bases each). The CDR3 has 16 residues. V was pared by 0 bases and J by 2 bases, with 14 bases between. Germline V gene sequence: CDR1 SGHVS, CDR2 FQNEAQ. The CDR3 DNA reads as TGTGCCAGCAGCTTAGCGGGGGGCGGGAACCCCTACGAGCAGTACTTC. Translating it yields CASSLAGGGNPYEQYF.

As to this clonotype: Without the conserved terminal phenylalanine or tryptophan, this CDR3 likely stems from a read error. This chain connects TRBV4-2 to TRBJ2-7, with TRBD2 matching 11 bases. Trimming took 4 bases from V and 3 from J; bases not matched to a gene: 5. Looked up from germline, CDR1 is LGHNA and CDR2 is YNFKEQ. CDR3 length equals 15 residues. CDR3: CASSPGLADDYEQYL. The CDR3 DNA is TGTGCCAGCAGCCCGGGACTAGCGGACGACTACGAGCAGTACCTC.

For this clonotype: It may be a read error: a sequence one base away is much more abundant. V is TRBV13 and J is TRBJ2-3, with 9 bases fitting TRBD1. Germline V CDR1 and CDR2: PRHDT, FYEKMQ (reference sequence). The V gene end was trimmed by 5 bases and the J gene end by 2 bases; junction bases not matched to a gene: 8. The CDR3 totals 16 residues. The chain's CDR3 is CASSKGTGTLTDTQYF. CDR3 DNA: TGTGCCAGCAGCAAAGGGACAGGGACCCTCACAGATACGCAGTATTTT.

This clonotype was recorded at least ten times. The J gene is TRBJ1-2, the V gene TRBV11-2, with D unclear. This CDR3 spans 14 amino acids. From germline, CDR1 is SGHAT and CDR2 FQNNGV. The V gene lost 2 bases and the J gene lost 7 bases, with 14 bases spanning the gap. The CDR3 DNA is TGTGCCAGCAGCTTAATGTTAGGCAGCGGTGGCTACACCTTC. Amino acids: CASSLMLGSGGYTF.

This clonotype was observed many times. The chain combines TRBV28 with TRBJ2-3; 11 positions match TRBD2. The V segment lost 5 bases and the J segment 4 bases; nucleotides outside the gene matches: 5. Germline CDR1 is MDHEN and CDR2 is SYDVKM. This CDR3 region has 15 residues. CDR3 DNA: TGTGCCAGCAGTATCCTTAGCGGGAGGGCAGATACGCAGTATTTT. Its translation: CASSILSGRADTQYF. Supplemented by reference TRBV28 and TRBJ2-3, the full variable domain reads DVKVTQSSRYLVKRTGEKVFLECVQDMDHENMFWYRQDPGLGLRLIYFSYDVKMKEKGDIPEGYSVSREKKERFSLILESASTNQTSMYLCASSILSGRADTQYFGPGTRLTVL.

This clonotype was observed a few times. The chain combines TRBV15 with TRBJ1-5, with 8 bases aligning to TRBD1. This CDR3 spans 17 amino acids. Germline CDR1 reads LNHNV; CDR2 reads YYDKDF (reference sequence). The J segment lost 6 bases and the V segment lost 1 base, leaving 11 bases of the junction unmatched. CDR3 in amino acids: CATSRGTGGTLLQPQHF. The CDR3, as DNA: TGTGCCACCAGCAGAGGTACAGGGGGGACCCTGCTTCAGCCCCAGCATTTT.

The chain joins TRBV29-1 to TRBJ2-7, with TRBD2 matching 9 bases. The junction had 5 bases not matched to a gene; V was cut back by 5 bases and J by 0 bases. CDR1 is SQVTM, CDR2 ANQGSEA, per germline. This CDR3 is built from 14 residues. CDR3 residues: CSVRAGGSSYEQYF. CDR3 nucleotides: TGCAGCGTTCGGGCGGGAGGGAGCTCCTACGAGCAGTACTTC.

This clonotype was found a few times. This chain connects TRBV15 to TRBJ2-7; D possibly uses TRBD1 or TRBD2 (5 bases each). This CDR3 region has 18 residues. Germline V gene sequence: CDR1 LNHNV, CDR2 YYDKDF (reference sequence). Trimming took 1 base from V and 4 from J, leaving 23 bases between them. CDR3 in amino acids: CATSRGSIFDSGIYEQYF. The CDR3 bases are TGTGCCACCAGCAGAGGATCGATTTTCGACAGCGGAATATACGAGCAGTACTTC.

This clonotype occurred many times. The J gene is TRBJ1-6, the V gene TRBV11-2; 8 nucleotides align to TRBD1. V dropped 1 base and J dropped 11; count of bases not matched to a gene: 10. The CDR3 spans 16 residues. Germline values: CDR1 SGHAT, CDR2 FQNNGV. The chain's CDR3 is CASSLGYGTGPTPLHF. The CDR3 DNA follows: TGTGCCAGCAGCTTAGGTTACGGGACAGGTCCTACACCCCTCCACTTT.

The rearrangement joins TRBV7-9 to TRBJ2-3, with D possibly matching TRBD2 (6 bases). The CDR3 is 16 residues long. Per the germline V gene, CDR1 is SEHNR and CDR2 is FQNEAQ (reference sequence). Trimming cost V 2 bases and J 3 bases, with 15 bases left between them. CDR3 sequence (DNA): TGTGCCAGCAGCTTAACTGCGCGCGGGGAGACAGATACGCAGTATTTT. Protein product: CASSLTARGETDTQYF.

The table lists this clonotype with many counts. The chain links TRBV11-2 to TRBJ1-3, with unresolved D. CDR1 is SGHAT and CDR2 is FQNNGV in the germline V gene. Trimming took off 3 bases at V and 3 bases at J, with 12 bases between the two ends. CDR3 size: 15 residues. CDR3 loop: CASSFPLTGGNTIYF. As DNA, the CDR3 is TGTGCCAGCAGCTTTCCCCTGACTGGTGGAAACACCATATATTTT.

This sequence joins TRBV5-1 and TRBJ2-5, with TRBD1 as a possible D gene (5 bases). Germline V gene data show CDR1 as SGHRS and CDR2 as YFSETQ. V lost 0 bases to trimming and J lost 5 bases, with 11 bases between them. The CDR3 has 14 residues. CDR3: CASSLGRVRETQYF. The CDR3 region has the DNA TGCGCCAGCAGCTTGGGCAGGGTCCGGGAGACCCAGTACTTC.

This chain links TRBV12-3 or TRBV12-4 with TRBJ2-5, with TRBD2 matching 12 bases. V lost 4 bases and J lost 5; bases outside the gene matches: 8. The CDR3 consists of 16 residues. Here the CDR3 DNA reads TGTGCCAGCAGTTCTAGCGGGGGGGACCCCCGGGAGACCCAGTACTTC. This gives the protein CASSSSGGDPRETQYF.

This clonotype was seen at least ten times. This chain uses TRBV12-3 or TRBV12-4 with TRBJ2-3; 9 bases are shared with TRBD2. The length of the CDR3 is 13 residues. The trim removed 7 bases at V and 1 base at J, leaving 0 bases unmatched. CDR3 in amino acids: CASTSGGTDTQYF. For the CDR3, the DNA is TGTGCCAGCACTAGCGGGGGCACAGATACGCAGTATTTT.

This sequence joins TRBV5-1 and TRBJ1-2; 7 nucleotides line up with TRBD1. Per germline, CDR1 SGHRS and CDR2 YFSETQ. V lost 0 bases, J lost 4 bases, and 3 bases stayed unmatched. The CDR3 is made up of 14 amino acids. CDR3 nucleotides: TGCGCCAGCAGCTTGGAGACAGGGTTCTATGGCTACACCTTC. Residues: CASSLETGFYGYTF. The full variable domain, rest sourced from reference TRBV5-1 and TRBJ1-2, is KAGVTQTPRYLIKTRGQQVTLSCSPISGHRSVSWYQQTPGQGLQFLFEYFSETQRNKGNFPGRFSGRQFSNSRSEMNVSTLELGDSALYLCASSLETGFYGYTFGSGTRLTVV.

This clonotype was found a few times. The rearrangement links TRBV10-3 to TRBJ2-5; 7 bases are shared with TRBD1. V dropped 5 bases and J dropped 5; count of bases not matched to a gene: 5. The CDR3 spans 13 residues. Germline V gives CDR1 ENHRY, CDR2 SYGVKD. The CDR3 spells CAISKDRAETQYF. For the CDR3, the DNA is TGTGCCATCAGTAAAGACAGGGCGGAGACCCAGTACTTC.

This sequence joins TRBV5-1 and TRBJ1-4; D possibly corresponds to TRBD1 (5 bases). The V gene lost 4 bases and the J gene lost 3 bases, with 13 bases spanning the gap. Germline CDR1 and CDR2: SGHRS and YFSETQ. The CDR3 covers 15 residues. The DNA for the CDR3 is TGCGCCAGCAGCATTAGGGGCTCAGCTAATGAAAAACTGTTTTTT. This gives the protein CASSIRGSANEKLFF.

The chain has TRBV15 and TRBJ2-7; D remains unclear. Looked up from germline, CDR1 is LNHNV and CDR2 is YYDKDF (reference sequence). There are 14 residues in the CDR3. With 0 bases removed from V and 3 bases from J, the gap between germline ends came to 9 bases. The CDR3 region has the DNA TGTGCCACCAGCAGAGATCGTGGCGGCTACGAGCAGTACTTC. This codes for CATSRDRGGYEQYF.

The chain uses TRBV6-5 and TRBJ1-6; D unclear. Trimming left V 2 bases short and J 5 bases short, with 16 bases between. The germline gives CDR1 MNHEY, CDR2 SVGAGI. The CDR3 length is 17 residues. The CDR3 loop is CASSYDPFVRDNSPLHF. DNA of the CDR3: TGTGCCAGCAGTTACGACCCATTCGTCAGAGATAATTCACCCCTCCACTTT.

V and J are TRBV4-1 and TRBJ1-2; D is unclear. V was clipped by 6 bases and J by 4 bases, with 9 bases between them. The germline V gene encodes CDR1 MGHRA and CDR2 YSYEKL. The CDR3 loop spans 12 amino acids. CDR3 in amino acids: CASSSQFYGYTF. The CDR3 nucleotides read TGCGCCAGCAGTTCACAGTTCTATGGCTACACCTTC.